Listed here are 27 T cell receptor beta chains from one sample, sequenced in a study of blood T cells in healthy people across ages. A sample-barcoded 5' primer and a J-beta primer mix were used in a second PCR of roughly 6 to 11 cycles. TCRdb called the 5' RACE reads again in MiXCR, with one record for every CDR3 protein. Of some 1.7 million distinct CDR3 sequences listed, about 30% are singletons. The specimen sequenced was blood. These receptor sequences come from a young woman in good health.

The chain employs TRBV9 and TRBJ2-3; tentatively, D is TRBD1 (5 bases). Per germline, CDR1 SGDLS and CDR2 YYNGEE. Trimming took 6 bases from V and 4 from J, leaving 21 bases between them. The CDR3 is made up of 16 amino acids. Written as DNA, the CDR3 is TGTGCCAGCACCAAAGGACACTTGATAACCCCAGATACGCAGTATTTT. Its protein product is CASTKGHLITPDTQYF.

There are many counts of this clonotype. J is TRBJ2-7 and V is TRBV20-1, with D perhaps given as TRBD1 or TRBD2 (5 bases each). Germline lookup yields CDR1 DFQATT and CDR2 SNEGSKA (reference sequence). The V and J ends lost 3 bases and 2 bases respectively, with 14 bases between them. The CDR3 consists of 14 residues. CDR3 DNA: TGCAGTGCTAGTTTGGGGACGGAGACCTACGAGCAGTACTTC. It codes for CSASLGTETYEQYF.

V and J are TRBV3-1 and TRBJ2-1; 11 bases agree with TRBD2. The DNA end lines up better with TRBJ2-7; the J call may be wrong. This CDR3 comprises 16 residues. Germline CDR1 and CDR2: LGHDT and YNNKEL (reference sequence). The CDR3 sequence is CASSPPLAGGYNEQYF. In nucleotides, the CDR3 is TGTGCCAGCAGCCCCCCCCTAGCGGGGGGCTACAATGAGCAGTACTTC.

The table lists this clonotype with a few counts. This sequence joins TRBV6-5 and TRBJ2-7, with 11 bases aligning to TRBD1. Germline-derived CDR1 and CDR2 are MNHEY and SVGAGI. The CDR3 runs 16 residues. V dropped 5 bases and J dropped 7; count of bases not matched to a gene: 13. The CDR3 protein is CASSTEPGTGGIEQYF. In nucleotides, the CDR3 is TGTGCCAGCAGTACTGAACCGGGGACAGGGGGAATTGAGCAGTACTTC.

This clonotype has more than one count but fewer than ten. The DNA for the CDR3 is TGTGCCAGCAGCGTAGGGCCGGCGCGCACAGATACGCAGTATTTT. It is translated as CASSVGPARTDTQYF. This sequence joins TRBV9 and TRBJ2-3; unclear D gene. The V gene lost 0 bases and the J gene lost 1 base, with 9 bases spanning the gap. This CDR3 spans 15 amino acids. Germline assignment: CDR1 SGDLS and CDR2 YYNGEE.

This clonotype was seen ten or more times. V gene TRBV2 combines with J gene TRBJ2-5, with 10 bases lining up with TRBD1. Per germline, CDR1 SNHLY and CDR2 FYNNEI. There are 14 residues in the CDR3. Unmatched junction bases numbered 6, after V lost 6 bases and J lost 5 bases. The CDR3 nucleotides are TGTGCCAGCAGCGGGACAGGGGTTGTGGAGACCCAGTACTTC. It encodes CASSGTGVVETQYF.

On this clonotype: Given a much more abundant clone one base away, this may be a read error. The V call is TRBV29-1, the J call TRBJ1-1; TRBD1 agrees at 8 bases. There are 14 residues in the CDR3. Germline V gene sequence: CDR1 SQVTM, CDR2 ANQGSEA. The CDR3 protein is CNVEDDRGRTEAFF. The CDR3 DNA is TGCAACGTTGAAGATGACAGGGGAAGGACTGAAGCTTTCTTT. The whole variable domain, filled in from reference TRBV29-1 and TRBJ1-1, reads SAVISQKPSRDICQRGTSLTIQCQVDSQVTMMFWYRQQPGQSLTLIATANQGSEATYESGFVIDKFPISRPNLTFSTLTVSNMSPEDSSIYLCNVEDDRGRTEAFFGQGTRLTVV.

This chain uses TRBV14 with TRBJ2-6, with TRBD2 matching 8 bases. The germline gives CDR1 SGHDN, CDR2 FVKESK. V was pared by 1 base and J by 0 bases, with 5 bases of the junction left unmatched. The CDR3 runs 18 residues. For the CDR3, the DNA is TGTGCCAGCAGCCAAGTAGCTAGCGGGCTCTCTGGGGCCAACGTCCTGACTTTC. It yields the protein CASSQVASGLSGANVLTF.

The chain carries TRBV7-2 and TRBJ2-3; 12 bases are shared with TRBD2. The J segment lost 1 base and the V segment lost 5 bases, leaving 13 bases of the junction unmatched. The CDR3 loop spans 19 amino acids. Germline CDR1 SGHTA, CDR2 FQGNSA. CDR3 in DNA: TGTGCCAGCAGCCCACACCTAGCGGGAGGGCCAGGACGCACAGATACGCAGTATTTT. Translation: CASSPHLAGGPGRTDTQYF.

The gene calls are TRBV12-3 or TRBV12-4 and TRBJ2-3, with 8 positions matching TRBD1. This CDR3 spans 17 amino acids. J gave up 8 bases and V 1 base, and 14 bases lay outside the gene matches. The CDR3 bases are TGTGCCAGCAGTTTAGGGGGGACAGGAGCTAATGTGGGTACGCAGTATTTT. Protein: CASSLGGTGANVGTQYF.

The rearrangement links TRBV10-2 to TRBJ1-1; D may be TRBD1 (5 bases). The CDR3 extends over 13 amino acids. V shed 0 bases and J shed 8 bases, with 10 bases lying between them. Germline V gene data show CDR1 as WSHSY and CDR2 as SAAADI. The CDR3 bases are TGCGCCAGCAGTGAGTCGCGGGACCGCGAAGCTTTCTTT. It specifies CASSESRDREAFF.

The genes are TRBV14 and TRBJ1-2; D is undetermined. V was shortened by 0 bases and J by 7 bases, with 15 bases between the two germline ends. The CDR3 consists of 15 residues. In germline, CDR1 is SGHDN, CDR2 FVKESK. This chain's CDR3 is CASSQEQDLRVGYTF. The CDR3 coding sequence is TGTGCCAGCAGCCAAGAGCAAGACTTGCGGGTTGGCTACACCTTC.

The CDR3 nucleotides read TGCAGTGCTACAGAGCGGGTCGCGAGCACAGATACGCAGTATTTT. It codes for CSATERVASTDTQYF. The genes are TRBV20-1 and TRBJ2-3; weak D call: TRBD2 (6 bases). The V end was cut by 4 bases, the J end by 0 bases, with 14 bases between. The CDR3 loop spans 15 amino acids. Per germline, CDR1 DFQATT and CDR2 SNEGSKA (reference sequence).

This clonotype is a singleton in its sample. V usage is TRBV20-1 and J usage is TRBJ2-1, with 12 bases matching TRBD2. The V and J ends lost 5 bases and 4 bases, in that order; junction bases with no gene match: 6. There are 15 residues in the CDR3. Per germline, CDR1 DFQATT and CDR2 SNEGSKA (reference sequence). CDR3 loop: CSAHTGLAGYNEQFF. The CDR3 coding sequence is TGCAGTGCTCATACTGGACTAGCGGGGTACAATGAGCAGTTCTTC.

In this sample, this clonotype turned up a few times. This sequence joins TRBV5-1 and TRBJ2-5; 10 bases are a match to TRBD2. Trimming cost V 2 bases and J 4 bases; bases outside gene matches: 11. Germline V gene data show CDR1 as SGHRS and CDR2 as YFSETQ. This CDR3 has 17 amino acids. CDR3 sequence: CASSFGKTSGFGETQYF. The DNA of the CDR3 is TGCGCCAGCAGCTTTGGGAAGACTAGCGGGTTCGGAGAGACCCAGTACTTC.

This clonotype was picked up a small number of times. The chain links TRBV5-5 to TRBJ1-6, with unresolved D. Germline values: CDR1 SGHKS, CDR2 YYEKEE (reference sequence). Trimming cost V 4 bases and J 6 bases, with 20 bases left between them. This CDR3 spans 17 amino acids. CDR3 in amino acids: CASSPSWEGVSNSPLHF. Written as DNA, the CDR3 is TGTGCCAGCAGCCCCTCCTGGGAGGGCGTAAGTAATTCACCCCTCCACTTT.

This chain links TRBV20-1 with TRBJ1-6; D possibly corresponds to TRBD1 (5 bases). Trimming took 2 bases from V and 2 from J, leaving 10 bases between them. CDR1 and CDR2 (germline): DFQATT, SNEGSKA (reference sequence). The CDR3 is made up of 15 amino acids. CDR3 region: CSARQGRAYNSPLHF. The CDR3 DNA follows: TGCAGTGCTAGACAGGGTCGGGCCTATAATTCACCCCTCCACTTT.

The V and J genes are TRBV12-3 or TRBV12-4 and TRBJ2-6; TRBD2 matches at 12 bases. V was pared by 2 bases and J by 6 bases, with 11 bases of the junction left unmatched. The CDR3 loop spans 19 amino acids. CDR3 sequence (DNA): TGTGCCAGCAGTTTACGACTAGCGGGAGCGCGGGGCGAGGCCAACGTCCTGACTTTC. It translates to CASSLRLAGARGEANVLTF.

This clonotype came up a few times. This rearrangement joins TRBV7-8 to TRBJ2-1, with 9 bases that match TRBD2. Trimming cost V 3 bases and J 2 bases; bases outside gene matches: 8. This CDR3 region has 17 residues. In germline, CDR1 is SGHVS, CDR2 FQNEAQ. The CDR3 sequence: CASSFNSGGPTYNEQFF. In DNA form, the CDR3 reads TGTGCCAGCAGCTTTAATAGCGGGGGACCTACCTACAATGAGCAGTTCTTC.

This chain uses TRBV5-1 with TRBJ2-1, with TRBD1 matching 9 bases. This CDR3 spans 17 amino acids. CDR1 is SGHRS, CDR2 YFSETQ, per germline. The junction had 14 bases not matched to a gene; V was cut back by 3 bases and J by 7 bases. CDR3 DNA: TGCGCCAGCAGCTCGCTCCCCCCGGGACAGGGTGGGAATGAGCAGTTCTTC. Its translation is CASSSLPPGQGGNEQFF.

V usage is TRBV2 and J usage is TRBJ2-7, with D uncertain. V was shortened by 3 bases and J by 7 bases, with 7 bases between the two germline ends. Germline V gene sequence: CDR1 SNHLY, CDR2 FYNNEI. This CDR3 region has 11 residues. CDR3 sequence: CASSELREQYF. In DNA, the CDR3 is TGTGCCAGCAGTGAGTTACGAGAGCAGTACTTC. Using reference TRBV2 and TRBJ2-7 for the parts outside the CDR3, the full variable domain is EPEVTQTPSHQVTQMGQEVILRCVPISNHLYFYWYRQILGQKVEFLVSFYNNEISEKSEIFDDQFSVERPDGSNFTLKIRSTKLEDSAMYFCASSELREQYFGPGTRLTVT.

This clonotype was observed a few times. The chain couples TRBV18 to TRBJ2-7; tentatively, D is TRBD2 (5 bases). This CDR3 has 17 amino acids. V lost 0 bases and J lost 0, with 15 bases in between. Looked up from germline, CDR1 is KGHSH and CDR2 is LQKENI. CDR3 nucleotides: TGTGCCAGCTCACCACCCCCTGGAAGCGAGGGCTCCTACGAGCAGTACTTC. It is translated as CASSPPPGSEGSYEQYF.

This clonotype was recorded many times. The chain is built from TRBV12-3 or TRBV12-4 and TRBJ1-2, with D maybe TRBD1 (5 bases). V was trimmed by 6 bases and J by 4 bases, leaving 15 bases between them. The CDR3 is 14 amino acids. CDR3 residues: CASSPPDSFYGYTF. The CDR3 DNA sequence: TGTGCCAGCAGCCCCCCCGACAGCTTCTATGGCTACACCTTC.

The rearrangement uses TRBV14 and TRBJ2-5, with a weak D call TRBD2 (5 bases). The germline gives CDR1 SGHDN, CDR2 FVKESK. V lost 5 bases and J lost 3, with 10 bases in between. This CDR3 contains 13 residues. CDR3: CASSSEEEETQYF. The CDR3 DNA is TGTGCCAGCAGCTCAGAGGAGGAAGAGACCCAGTACTTC.

This chain uses TRBV16 with TRBJ1-2; D ambiguous. The V gene lost 0 bases and the J gene lost 2 bases, with 10 bases spanning the gap. This CDR3 has 15 residues. The germline V gene encodes CDR1 KGHSY and CDR2 FQNENV. CDR3 DNA sequence: TGTGCCAGCAGCCAATCTCGGGCAGTCAACTATGGCTACACCTTC. Its translation: CASSQSRAVNYGYTF.

This clonotype was seen repeatedly, ten times or more. The chain couples TRBV4-1 to TRBJ2-1; TRBD2 might be the D (6 bases). The CDR3 is 15 amino acids. Trimming took off 1 base at V and 2 bases at J, with 9 bases between the two ends. Per the germline V gene, CDR1 is MGHRA and CDR2 is YSYEKL. CDR3 sequence reads: CASSQVEGPYNEQFF. The CDR3 DNA is TGCGCCAGCAGCCAAGTGGAGGGCCCCTACAATGAGCAGTTCTTC.

The gene calls are TRBV19 and TRBJ2-7; D possibly matches TRBD1 or TRBD2 (6 bases each). The CDR3 covers 14 residues. Looked up from germline, CDR1 is LNHDA and CDR2 is SQIVND (reference sequence). The V end was cut by 6 bases, the J end by 1 base, with 13 bases between. The chain's CDR3 is CASRTGAGSYEQYF. The CDR3 bases are TGTGCCAGTAGAACGGGGGCGGGTTCCTACGAGCAGTACTTC.